Included here is one T cell receptor (beta chain) sequence, with context. Which antigen it targets is not known. There are no base qualities to consult, and no much larger clone falls within one base. Spanning cysteine to phenylalanine, the CDR3 consists of 13 amino acids. CDR3 DNA only is kept here, 39 bases in frame from base 1. Ends trimmed: V by 7 bases, J by 4 bases; bases unmatched to a gene: 5. The germline V gene encodes CDR1 MNHEY and CDR2 SVGAGI. The data originate from a study of OX40 agonist ivuxolimab in advanced cancers. General notes on the study: Ivuxolimab was a fully human IgG2 agonistic monoclonal antibody targeting the costimulatory receptor OX40 (CD134). Intravenous ivuxolimab was administered to patients every 2 weeks at six dose levels: 0.01, 0.1, 0.3, 1.5, 3 and 10 mg/kg. Of the approximately 50 dose-escalation patients, hepatocellular carcinoma was present in 19, melanoma in approximately 15, renal cell carcinoma in 9 and head and neck cancer in 9. In the dose-escalation cohort, 82.7% of patients were male, and the mean age was roughly 60 years, with a range of about 20 to 79. Patients were allowed to have had prior anti-PD-1, anti-PD-L1 or anti-CTLA-4 therapy, and more than 35% of the dose-escalation patients had been treated with checkpoint inhibitors. Partial responses occurred in three dose-escalation patients, of whom one had hepatocellular carcinoma and two had cutaneous melanoma. Peripheral TCRbeta sequencing was intended to test whether TCR sequence diversity was altered and clonal T-cell expansion was caused by ivuxolimab. The monotherapy dose-escalation portion (N of about 52 patients) of the phase I ivuxolimab trial is reported in the paper.

Genomic DNA was extracted from sorted cells for sequencing of the TCRbeta CDR3 region. The immunoSEQ Assay was used for sequencing of TCRbeta CDR3 regions. TCRdb stores this immuneACCESS table with in-frame sequences only. Part of the clones is absent; in the studies checked, under half of the shortfall reflects unresolved V genes, and no reason is known for the rest. This sample gives tens of thousands of clones in total; about 88% of them show up just once. 0.95% to 1.4% of the sample goes to the ten largest clones. Patients with autoimmune disease history or receiving systemic immunosuppression were excluded from the trial. Peripheral blood for TCR sequencing was collected from all dose cohorts at baseline, on cycle 4 day 1, and on cycle 7 day 1. Samples came from an open-label, multicenter, first-in-human phase I dose-escalation trial of ivuxolimab. Adults with locally advanced or metastatic head and neck squamous cell, hepatocellular, melanoma or renal cell carcinoma were enrolled in the trial. Before TCR sequencing, CD4+ T cells and CD8+ T cells from peripheral blood were sorted into separate populations.

Here is what the overall study found, with its caveats: Low levels of normalized T-cell clonal expansion were also shown by some nonresponding patients. At doses from 0.1 to 3.0 mg/kg, clonal expansion was seen in both CD4+ and CD8+ blood T cells between baseline and week 6. After ivuxolimab, more expanded clones were found on average in CD8+ T cells than in CD4+ T cells. Antigen specificity was not determined for the clonally expanded peripheral T cells. In the 0.1-3.0 mg/kg groups, partial responders had among the lowest normalized peripheral clonal expansion, particularly in CD8+ T cells.

Sequencing used CD4+ or CD8+ T cells sorted from blood, obtained in a trial of the OX40 agonist ivuxolimab. The chain is assembled from TRBV6-5 and TRBJ2-5, with TRBD2 matching 8 junction bases. This TCR came from an adult with an advanced solid tumor such as melanoma, head and neck, liver or kidney cancer. The nucleotide sequence reads as follows: TGTGCCAGCATAACCAGCGGGGGAGAGACCCAGTACTTC. This yields the protein CASITSGGETQYF.